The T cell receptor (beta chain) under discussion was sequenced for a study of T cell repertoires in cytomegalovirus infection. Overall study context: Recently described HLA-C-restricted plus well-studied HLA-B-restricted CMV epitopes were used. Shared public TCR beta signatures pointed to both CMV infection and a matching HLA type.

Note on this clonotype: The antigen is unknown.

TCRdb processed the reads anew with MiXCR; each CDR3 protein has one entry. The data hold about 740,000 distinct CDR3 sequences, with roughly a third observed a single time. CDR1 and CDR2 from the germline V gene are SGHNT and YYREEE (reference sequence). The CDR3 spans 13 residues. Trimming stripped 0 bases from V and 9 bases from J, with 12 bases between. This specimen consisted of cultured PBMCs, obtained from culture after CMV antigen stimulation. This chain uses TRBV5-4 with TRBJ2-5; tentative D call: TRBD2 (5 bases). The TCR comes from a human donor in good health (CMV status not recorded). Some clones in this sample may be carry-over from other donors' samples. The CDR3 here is CASSLGTGGAQYF. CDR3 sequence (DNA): TGTGCCAGCAGCTTGGGGACTGGTGGGGCCCAGTACTTC.